Below, one TCR beta chain is given with its context. Its antigen remains unknown. Naive CD8+ T cells showed a CD45RO-CCR7+CD27+CD95- phenotype. This sample stems from a study of CXCR3-negative and CXCR3-positive naive CD8 T cells. Study observations and caveats: TRBV-TRBJ usage was similar across naive CXCR3 subsets but distinct in memory cells. The study inferred TCR strength from TRB CDR3 properties and found comparable surface CD5 between naive subsets.

All TRB cDNA libraries came from 5' RACE performed with UMI labels. For each CDR3 protein, TCRdb gives one entry from its re-call of the 5' RACE reads, without DNA. The sample totals around 6,000 distinct CDR3 sequences. Germline lookup yields CDR1 SGHRS and CDR2 YFSETQ. The CDR3 totals 15 residues. The sequenced material came from naive CXCR3- CD8+ T cells from blood. Subset given: CD45RO-CCR7+CD27+CD95- naive CD8+ T cells lacking CXCR3 (TNR3-). The V gene is TRBV5-1, the J gene TRBJ2-7; TCRdb indicates TRBD1, and absent DNA this call remains unverified. This sequence originates from a human donor in good health. Some clones in this sample may be carry-over from other donors' samples. The CDR3 region is CASRHGTGSSYEQYF.